Listed below are T cell receptor beta chains from one sample, sequenced in a study of T cells in Graves' hyperthyroidism and ophthalmopathy. TCRdb reprocessed the multiplex PCR reads with MiXCR, giving one entry per CDR3 protein. The sample yields about 350,000 distinct CDR3 sequences, approximately 17% seen once. What was sequenced was blood. These receptors came from a young woman with Graves' hyperthyroidism that later progressed to Graves' ophthalmopathy. CDR3s include the opening cysteine and the closing phenylalanine or tryptophan.

V: TRBV18; length: 14; CDR3: CASSPARRRETQYF
V: TRBV2; length: 15; CDR3: CASSPTGGGSDTIYF
V: TRBV28; length: 15; CDR3: CASSRQGFSIGELFF
V: TRBV5-8; length: 15; CDR3: CASSLWGAGEGTQYF
V: TRBV20-1; length: 14; CDR3: CSARGRLAAYEQYF
V: TRBV18; length: 14; CDR3: CASSDVETAYEQYF
V: TRBV14; length: 18; CDR3: CASSHPRDQRADNYGYTF
V: TRBV10-3; length: 14; CDR3: CAIRPSGSNQPQHF
V: TRBV7-2; length: 12; CDR3: CASRLTGDEQFF
V: TRBV14; length: 16; CDR3: CASSYGAEDLQETQYF
V: TRBV7-2; length: 15; CDR3: CASSPEGYRDSPLHF
V: TRBV5-1; length: 13; CDR3: CASSYRTSGEQYF
V: TRBV12-3/TRBV12-4; length: 15; CDR3: CASTQLGQGETEAFF
V: TRBV2; length: 15; CDR3: CASSSAGGTRQPQHF
V: TRBV28; length: 11; CDR3: CATQLNYGYTF